A selection of T cell receptor beta chains follows, all from one sample in a study of T cell responses to AZD1222 COVID-19 vaccine. Sequencing was performed with immunoSEQ multiplex PCR; in TCRdb, only in-frame clones are kept and a portion is missing. The sample contains 200,000 or so clones, around 86% of which appear only once. Source: peripheral blood, taken on day 0 of MenACWY control vaccination. These receptors all come from an adult in good health. Each CDR3 is given with its conserved first and last residue. The D gene is left open where the match is weak. Size is omitted from some rows. Given values are once, few, many or a class for expanded clones.

D gene	clone size	V gene	J gene	CDR3 DNA	CDR3 protein
TRBD1	.	TRBV6-5	TRBJ2-1	TGTGCCAGCGTGGGGACAGGCTCCTACAATGAGCAGTTCTTC	CASVGTGSYNEQFF
.	few	TRBV7-6	TRBJ2-7	TGTGCCAGCAGCCCCCGCGGTAGAGGGTTTTACGAGCAGTACTTC	CASSPRGRGFYEQYF
.	.	TRBV9	TRBJ1-2	TGTGCCAGCAGCGTCTCTAGAAGTTCGGGGCACTATGGCTACACCTTC	CASSVSRSSGHYGYTF
TRBD2	.	TRBV2	TRBJ2-3	TGTGCCAGCAAGGGGACTAGCGGGGGCACAGATACGCAGTATTTT	CASKGTSGGTDTQYF
.	.	TRBV7-8	TRBJ2-1	TGTGCCAGCAGCTTAGCTCCGAGGCTAACCGATGAGCAGTTCTTC	CASSLAPRLTDEQFF
TRBD1	.	TRBV19	TRBJ1-4	TGTGCCGCAGCCGGGACAGCTGCGGAAAAACTGTTTTTT	CAAAGTAAEKLFF
.	.	TRBV6-5	TRBJ2-5	TGTGCCAGCAGTTACTCGGGCGGGGAGACCCAGTACTTC	CASSYSGGETQYF
TRBD2	.	TRBV28	TRBJ2-1	TGTGCCAGTTGCAGGGCGGGGGGTCACAATGAGCAGTTCTTC	CASCRAGGHNEQFF
.	.	TRBV7-2	TRBJ2-7	TGTGCCAGCAGCTTAGCTCCATCTTACACCTACGAGCAGTACTTC	CASSLAPSYTYEQYF
.	.	TRBV7-8	TRBJ1-2	TGTGCCAGCAGCTTAGACAAGCTGGAGGGCTACACCTTC	CASSLDKLEGYTF
.	.	TRBV28	TRBJ2-7	TGTGCCAGCAGTAAACTGGACTTCACCTACGAGCAGTACTTC	CASSKLDFTYEQYF
.	.	TRBV5-6	TRBJ2-5	TGTGCCAGCAGCACCCGAGCGGAGGGGTGGGAAGAGACCCAGTACTTC	CASSTRAEGWEETQYF
TRBD1	.	TRBV7-2	TRBJ2-3	TGTGCCAGCAGCAGCTTAGGGGGCTGGCCCCCAGATACGCAGTATTTT	CASSSLGGWPPDTQYF
TRBD2	.	TRBV4-2	TRBJ2-7	TGTGCCAGCAGCCAAGAATGGACTAGCATGTACGAGCAGTACTTC	CASSQEWTSMYEQYF
TRBD2	.	TRBV5-1	TRBJ2-3	TGCGCCAGCAGCACGGGACTAGCGGAGCGCACAGATACGCAGTATTTT	CASSTGLAERTDTQYF
.	.	TRBV7-2	TRBJ2-1	TGTGCCAGCAGCCCTTCAAGGACGGTTTACAATGAGCAGTTCTTC	CASSPSRTVYNEQFF
.	.	TRBV9	TRBJ1-4	TGTGCCAGCGGTACACAGGGCGGGAAATACGAAAAACTGTTTTTT	CASGTQGGKYEKLFF
.	.	TRBV3-1/TRBV3-2	TRBJ1-2	TGTGCCAGCAGCCAAGAAGGGGGGAGAAACTATGGCTACACCTTC	CASSQEGGRNYGYTF
.	.	TRBV7-2	TRBJ1-1	TGTGCCAGCAGTCGAAGGGCAAGAGGTTCTGAAGCTTTCTTT	CASSRRARGSEAFF
TRBD2	.	TRBV9	TRBJ2-1	TGTGCCAGCAGCGGAGGCATCTTAGCGGGAGGTTCCTACAATGAGCAGTTCTTC	CASSGGILAGGSYNEQFF
.	.	TRBV28	TRBJ1-4	TGTGCCAGCAAGGAGACAGTGTTCGAAAAACTGTTTTTT	CASKETVFEKLFF
TRBD2	.	TRBV7-2	TRBJ2-1	TGTGCCACCGCCCCCGCTAGCGGGAGCTGGAATGAGCAGTTCTTC	CATAPASGSWNEQFF
TRBD2	.	TRBV9	TRBJ2-7	TGTGCCAGCAGCCCACACCGAACTAGCGGGGGGTACGAGCAGTACTTC	CASSPHRTSGGYEQYF
.	.	TRBV18	TRBJ1-2	TGTGCCAGCTCACCACAGGAGGGTAGAGATGGCTACACCTTC	CASSPQEGRDGYTF
.	.	TRBV20-1	TRBJ1-5	TGCAGTGCTAGTCCCCAGGTCCACAATCAGCCCCAGCATTTT	CSASPQVHNQPQHF
.	.	TRBV27	TRBJ1-5	TGTGCCAGCAGTTTATCGTCAGGGGCGGATCAGCCCCAGCATTTT	CASSLSSGADQPQHF
TRBD2	.	TRBV4-1	TRBJ2-7	TGCGCCAGCAGCCAAGACGGTAGCGGGATGGGTCACGAGCAGTACTTC	CASSQDGSGMGHEQYF
.	.	TRBV27	TRBJ1-5	TGTGCCAGCAGTTTGGGCAGGGCGACAAATCAGCCCCAGCATTTT	CASSLGRATNQPQHF
TRBD2	.	TRBV28	TRBJ2-7	TGTGCCAGCAGGAGCGGGAGTGGCTCCTACGAGCAGTACTTC	CASRSGSGSYEQYF
.	.	TRBV7-9	TRBJ2-7	TGTGCCAGCAGCTTAGACGGGCGCCCCTACGAGCAGTACTTC	CASSLDGRPYEQYF
TRBD1	.	TRBV7-2	TRBJ1-2	TGTGCCAGCAGCTTACGACAGGGGACATTGGATGACTACACCTTC	CASSLRQGTLDDYTF
TRBD1	.	TRBV4-1	TRBJ1-2	TGCGCCAGCAGCCTGGGACAGGGGGCTGAGGGCTACACCTTC	CASSLGQGAEGYTF
.	.	TRBV19	TRBJ1-5	TGTGCCAGTAGTATAGATCCGGGAACCAGCAATCAGCCCCAGCATTTT	CASSIDPGTSNQPQHF
TRBD2	.	TRBV30	TRBJ2-3	TGTGCCTGGAGTGGCCGATCGAGCGGGAGGACGAGCACAGATACGCAGTATTTT	CAWSGRSSGRTSTDTQYF
.	.	TRBV11-1	TRBJ2-1	TGTGCCAGCAGCTTAGCGGCGGGCTACGGCAATGAGCAGTTCTTC	CASSLAAGYGNEQFF
TRBD2	.	TRBV7-9	TRBJ2-1	TGTGCCAGCAGGTCTAGCGGGGTCGGGAGCTCCTACAATGAGCAGTTCTTC	CASRSSGVGSSYNEQFF
TRBD2	.	TRBV27	TRBJ2-1	TGTGCCAGCAGAGGGTCCGGACTAGCGCCAAACAATGAGCAGTTCTTC	CASRGSGLAPNNEQFF
.	.	TRBV3-1/TRBV3-2	TRBJ1-2	TGTGCCAGCAGCCTCGACGGGGGAGGCTACACCTTC	CASSLDGGGYTF
TRBD1	.	TRBV30	TRBJ1-2	TGTGCCTGGAGTCCGACAGGGGTCGGCTACACCTTC	CAWSPTGVGYTF
.	.	TRBV5-1	TRBJ2-3	TGCGCCAGCATACCCGGGGTGACGAGCTCAGATACGCAGTATTTT	CASIPGVTSSDTQYF
.	.	TRBV27	TRBJ1-4	TGTGCCAGCAGCCCTCAGAGGGAGGTAGAAAAACTGTTTTTT	CASSPQREVEKLFF
TRBD2	.	TRBV28	TRBJ2-1	TGTGCCAGCAGTTTCCCGACTAGCGGGAGGATTCAGTTCTTC	CASSFPTSGRIQFF
.	.	TRBV4-3	TRBJ2-3	TGCGCCAGCAGCCCCTCCCTGAGCACAGATACGCAGTATTTT	CASSPSLSTDTQYF
TRBD1	.	TRBV30	TRBJ1-2	TGTGCCTGGACGACAGGGGGCAGTGGCTACACCTTC	CAWTTGGSGYTF
TRBD1	.	TRBV6-5	TRBJ1-4	TGTGCCAGCAGTAGAGGGGGCGCACAAGAAAAACTGTTTTTT	CASSRGGAQEKLFF
TRBD1	.	TRBV5-4	TRBJ1-2	TGTGCCAGCAGCTTGGGACAGGGGACGCCGGCGGACCTCTATGGCTACACCTTC	CASSLGQGTPADLYGYTF
.	.	TRBV7-9	TRBJ1-5	TGTGCCAGCAGCTTAGACAGCAATCAGCCCCAGCATTTT	CASSLDSNQPQHF
.	.	TRBV4-2	TRBJ1-3	TGTGCCAGCAGCCAACAAGACGAGGGCTCTGGAAACACCATATATTTT	CASSQQDEGSGNTIYF
.	.	TRBV11-2	TRBJ2-7	TGTGCCAGCAGCCGACAGGCCTACGAGCAGTACTTC	CASSRQAYEQYF
.	.	TRBV3-1/TRBV3-2	TRBJ1-1	TGTGCCAGCAGCCAAGATCGGTACATGAACACTGAAGCTTTCTTT	CASSQDRYMNTEAFF
.	.	TRBV2	TRBJ2-2	TGTGCCAGCGTTCCCTCCACCGTGAACACCGGGGAGCTGTTTTTT	CASVPSTVNTGELFF
.	.	TRBV30	TRBJ1-2	TGTGCCTCCGGAGGTGGCAACTATGGCTACACCTTC	CASGGGNYGYTF
.	few	TRBV7-2	TRBJ1-5	TGTGCCAGCAGCTTAGGGGTTCTAGTCAATAGCAATCAGCCCCAGCATTTT	CASSLGVLVNSNQPQHF
.	.	TRBV29-1	TRBJ2-1	TGCAGCGCATCTAGAAGTGGACGGGAGAGGGGGCAGTTCTTC	CSASRSGRERGQFF
.	.	TRBV7-9	TRBJ2-7	TGTGCCAGCAGCTTAGGGCAGACTTCCACCTACGAGCAGTACTTC	CASSLGQTSTYEQYF
.	few	TRBV7-8	TRBJ1-1	TGTGCCAGCAGCTTAGTTCAGCGAAACATGAACACTGAAGCTTTCTTT	CASSLVQRNMNTEAFF
.	.	TRBV6-4	TRBJ2-2	TGTGCCAGCAGTGAACAGACACACACCGGGGAGCTGTTTTTT	CASSEQTHTGELFF